The 17 T cell receptor beta chains in this list originate from one sample, sequenced in a study of technical replicates of blood from several donors. Sequencing was performed with immunoSEQ multiplex PCR; in TCRdb, only in-frame clones are kept and a portion is missing. The sample carries under 15,000 clones, roughly 83% recorded once. The sequenced sample consisted of PBMCs. These receptors all stem from a human donor in good health.

The gene calls are TRBV7-9 and TRBJ2-7; TRBD1 is a possible D gene (6 bases). The CDR3 is 13 residues long. Germline CDR1 SEHNR, CDR2 FQNEAQ (reference sequence). Trimming took off 7 bases at V and 0 bases at J, with 10 bases between the two ends. The CDR3: CASTRQASYEQYF. DNA of the CDR3: TGTGCCAGCACGAGACAGGCCTCCTACGAGCAGTACTTC.

The CDR3 DNA sequence: TGTGCCAGCAGTGACTCGTGGACTAGCGGGAACACCGGGGAGCTGTTTTTT. Translation gives CASSDSWTSGNTGELFF. This chain connects TRBV6-4 to TRBJ2-2; TRBD2 matches 10 bases. The junction had 2 bases not matched to a gene; V was cut back by 0 bases and J by 1 base. The CDR3 length is 17 residues. The germline V gene has CDR1 MRHNA and CDR2 SNTAGT.

This chain links TRBV7-2 with TRBJ2-3; D may be TRBD1 (5 bases). Germline CDR1 and CDR2: SGHTA and FQGNSA. The germline V and J ends were trimmed by 5 bases and 4 bases, with 13 bases remaining between them. This CDR3 spans 14 amino acids. The CDR3 bases are TGTGCCAGCAGCGCACAGGTGGGCGCAGATACGCAGTATTTT. As protein: CASSAQVGADTQYF.

The rearrangement joins TRBV2 to TRBJ2-5; the match to TRBD2 covers 13 bases. Germline V gene data show CDR1 as SNHLY and CDR2 as FYNNEI. This CDR3 contains 16 residues. V shed 5 bases, J shed 3 bases, and the junction held 6 bases outside the gene matches. CDR3 amino acids: CASSPRTSGSEETQYF. For the CDR3, the DNA is TGTGCCAGCAGTCCCCGGACTAGCGGGAGTGAAGAGACCCAGTACTTC.

The J gene is TRBJ2-1, the V gene TRBV19, with no clear D. Germline loops: CDR1 LNHDA, CDR2 SQIVND (reference sequence). With 4 bases removed from V and 5 bases from J, the gap between germline ends came to 9 bases. The length of the CDR3 is 13 residues. This chain's CDR3 is CASSTPSHNEQFF. DNA for the CDR3: TGTGCCAGTAGTACGCCAAGCCACAATGAGCAGTTCTTC. Variable domain in full (rest from reference TRBV19 and TRBJ2-1): DGGITQSPKYLFRKEGQNVTLSCEQNLNHDAMYWYRQDPGQGLRLIYYSQIVNDFQKGDIAEGYSVSREKKESFPLTVTSAQKNPTAFYLCASSTPSHNEQFFGPGTRLTVL.

The chain is built from TRBV4-1 and TRBJ2-7; D not certain. The length of the CDR3 is 16 residues. Deletions cut 6 bases from V and 1 base from J, with 19 bases between. Germline-derived CDR1 and CDR2 are MGHRA and YSYEKL. CDR3 sequence: CASRTPAAAASYEQYF. The DNA for the CDR3 is TGCGCCAGCAGAACCCCGGCCGCGGCTGCTTCCTACGAGCAGTACTTC.

The rearrangement joins TRBV10-2 to TRBJ1-1; possibly TRBD1 for D (6 bases). The ends were cut back, 4 bases at V and 7 bases at J, with 10 bases in the middle. CDR3 length: 12 residues. The germline CDR1 and CDR2 sequences are WSHSY and SAAADI. Here the CDR3 DNA reads TGCGCCAGCAGTGCCGGACAGTTTGAAGCTTTCTTT. It yields the protein CASSAGQFEAFF.

This chain connects TRBV30 to TRBJ2-6; 7 bases agree with TRBD2. The CDR3 spans 20 residues. J was trimmed by 0 bases and V by 0 bases; bases with no gene match: 14. CDR1 is GTSNPN, CDR2 SVGIG, per germline (reference sequence). The CDR3 reads CAWSVIKWAGDRSGANVLTF. The CDR3 DNA follows: TGTGCCTGGAGTGTAATAAAGTGGGCGGGAGACCGCTCTGGGGCCAACGTCCTGACTTTC.

This clone was picked up one time. V usage is TRBV6-1 and J usage is TRBJ2-1; possibly TRBD2 for D (5 bases). The germline CDR1 and CDR2 sequences are MNHNS and SASEGT. CDR3 size: 11 residues. V was clipped by 9 bases and J by 9 bases, with 12 bases between them. CDR3 sequence reads: CASYKEGEQFF. CDR3 nucleotides: TGTGCCAGTTATAAAGAGGGTGAGCAGTTCTTC.

This sequence joins TRBV19 and TRBJ2-3; 14 bases match TRBD2. The CDR3 spans 15 residues. Trimming cost V 6 bases and J 5 bases; bases outside gene matches: 4. Germline V gene data show CDR1 as LNHDA and CDR2 as SQIVND (reference sequence). The CDR3 protein is CASSRTSGRQDTQYF. The CDR3 nucleotides are TGTGCCAGTAGCAGGACTAGCGGGAGGCAAGATACGCAGTATTTT.

The chain is built from TRBV28 and TRBJ2-7, with D tentatively TRBD2 (6 bases). CDR1 and CDR2 from the germline V gene are MDHEN and SYDVKM. The CDR3 covers 15 residues. V was trimmed by 10 bases and J by 1 base, leaving 20 bases between them. CDR3 sequence reads: CATTTWEALSYEQYF. The DNA for the CDR3 is TGTGCCACCACAACATGGGAGGCCCTTTCCTACGAGCAGTACTTC.

In its sample, this clone was seen a few times. The chain recombines TRBV4-2 with TRBJ2-7; 10 bases line up with TRBD2. Trimming took 0 bases from V and 0 from J; bases not matched to a gene: 5. CDR3 length: 17 amino acids. The germline V gene has CDR1 LGHNA and CDR2 YNFKEQ. CDR3: CASSQDFSGGSSYEQYF. CDR3 in DNA: TGTGCCAGCAGCCAAGACTTTAGCGGGGGGTCCTCCTACGAGCAGTACTTC.

The chain joins TRBV19 to TRBJ2-7; 7 nucleotides align to TRBD1. This CDR3 has 15 residues. Germline values: CDR1 LNHDA, CDR2 SQIVND (reference sequence). Trimming removed 1 base from V and 2 bases from J; junction bases left unmatched: 5. The CDR3 nucleotides are TGTGCCAGTAGTATAGGTGGGGGACAGACCTACGAGCAGTACTTC. Protein: CASSIGGGQTYEQYF.

This clone was seen a single time. This sequence joins TRBV7-2 and TRBJ2-7, with 9 positions matching TRBD2. The germline gives CDR1 SGHTA, CDR2 FQGNSA. The CDR3 contains 15 residues. V was pared by 5 bases and J by 3 bases, with 8 bases of the junction left unmatched. CDR3 nucleotide sequence: TGTGCCAGCAGCCCGGCTAGCGGGACTTACTACGAGCAGTACTTC. Translation: CASSPASGTYYEQYF.

This clone was counted only a few times. This chain connects TRBV21-1 to TRBJ2-7; the table's D call, TRBD1, has no DNA check behind it. TRBV21-1 is marked as a pseudogene. This CDR3 region has 15 residues. CDR3 nucleotides: TGTGCCAGCAGCCCACCCGGGGAGACAGGGGGCGAGCAGTACTTC. This codes for CASSPPGETGGEQYF.

CDR3 sequence reads: CASSNSTTNNEQFF. The CDR3 DNA is TGCGCCAGCAGCAACTCTACTACCAACAATGAGCAGTTCTTC. V is TRBV5-1 and J is TRBJ2-1; D unresolved. V was pared by 4 bases and J by 5 bases, with 13 bases between. Germline loops: CDR1 SGHRS, CDR2 YFSETQ. CDR3 size: 14 residues.

The chain employs TRBV7-6 and TRBJ2-1; TRBD2 matches at 12 bases. Germline V gene sequence: CDR1 SGHVS, CDR2 FNYEAQ. This CDR3 comprises 17 residues. Trimming cost V 5 bases and J 8 bases; bases outside gene matches: 13. The CDR3 is CASSGRGRLAGGDEQFF. The CDR3 nucleotides are TGTGCCAGCAGCGGGCGGGGCCGGCTAGCGGGAGGGGATGAGCAGTTCTTC.